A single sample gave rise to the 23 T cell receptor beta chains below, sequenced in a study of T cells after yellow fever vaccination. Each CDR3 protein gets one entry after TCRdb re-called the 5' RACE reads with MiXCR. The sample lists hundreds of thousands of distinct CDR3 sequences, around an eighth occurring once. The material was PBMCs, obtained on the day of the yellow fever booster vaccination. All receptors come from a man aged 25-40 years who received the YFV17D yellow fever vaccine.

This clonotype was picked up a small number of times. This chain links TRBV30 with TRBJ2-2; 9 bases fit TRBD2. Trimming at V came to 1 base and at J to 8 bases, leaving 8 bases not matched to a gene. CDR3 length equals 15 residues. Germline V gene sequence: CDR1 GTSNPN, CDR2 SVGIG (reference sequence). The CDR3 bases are TGTGCCTGGAGTGGCGGCGGGAGGGCCACGGGGGAGCTGTTTTTT. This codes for CAWSGGGRATGELFF. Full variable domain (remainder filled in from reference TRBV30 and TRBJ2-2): SQTIHQWPATLVQPVGSPLSLECTVEGTSNPNLYWYRQAAGRGLQLLFYSVGIGQISSEVPQNLSASRPQDRQFILSSKKLLLSDSGFYLCAWSGGGRATGELFFGEGSRLTVL.

The CDR3 region is CAISEEGLAGVLPYNEQFF. CDR3 nucleotides: TGTGCCATCAGTGAGGAGGGACTAGCGGGAGTACTCCCCTACAATGAGCAGTTCTTC. The chain recombines TRBV10-3 with TRBJ2-1; 14 nucleotides line up with TRBD2. CDR1 is ENHRY, CDR2 SYGVKD, per germline. The CDR3 is made up of 19 amino acids. J was trimmed by 2 bases and V by 2 bases; bases with no gene match: 8.

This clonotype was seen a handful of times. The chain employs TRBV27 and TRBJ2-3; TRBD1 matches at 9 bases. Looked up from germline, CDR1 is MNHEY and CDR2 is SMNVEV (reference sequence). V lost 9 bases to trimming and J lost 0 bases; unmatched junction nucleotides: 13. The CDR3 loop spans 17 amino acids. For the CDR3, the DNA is TGTGCCAGTGAACCCGGGACAGGGAACTCTAGCACAGATACGCAGTATTTT. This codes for CASEPGTGNSSTDTQYF.

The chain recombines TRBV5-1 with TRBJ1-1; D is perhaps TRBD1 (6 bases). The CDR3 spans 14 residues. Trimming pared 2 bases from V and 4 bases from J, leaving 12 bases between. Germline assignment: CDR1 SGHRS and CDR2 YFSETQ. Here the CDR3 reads CASSFTGPATEAFF. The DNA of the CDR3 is TGCGCCAGCAGCTTTACAGGGCCCGCCACTGAAGCTTTCTTT.

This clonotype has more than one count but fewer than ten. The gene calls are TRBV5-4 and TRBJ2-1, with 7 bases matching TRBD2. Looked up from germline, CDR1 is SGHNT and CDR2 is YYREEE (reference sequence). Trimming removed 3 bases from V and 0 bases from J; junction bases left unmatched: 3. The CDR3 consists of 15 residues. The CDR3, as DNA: TGTGCCAGCAGCTGGGGAGGGAGCTCCTACAATGAGCAGTTCTTC. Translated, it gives CASSWGGSSYNEQFF. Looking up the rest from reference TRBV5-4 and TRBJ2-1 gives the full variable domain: ETGVTQSPTHLIKTRGQQVTLRCSSQSGHNTVSWYQQALGQGPQFIFQYYREEENGRGNFPPRFSGLQFPNYSSELNVNALELDDSALYLCASSWGGSSYNEQFFGPGTRLTVL.

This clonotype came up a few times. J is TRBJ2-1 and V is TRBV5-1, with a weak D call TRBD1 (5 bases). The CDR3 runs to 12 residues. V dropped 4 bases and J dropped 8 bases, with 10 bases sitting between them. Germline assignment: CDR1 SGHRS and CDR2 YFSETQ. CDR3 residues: CASSLDNDEQFF. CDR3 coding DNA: TGCGCCAGCAGCCTGGACAACGATGAGCAGTTCTTC.

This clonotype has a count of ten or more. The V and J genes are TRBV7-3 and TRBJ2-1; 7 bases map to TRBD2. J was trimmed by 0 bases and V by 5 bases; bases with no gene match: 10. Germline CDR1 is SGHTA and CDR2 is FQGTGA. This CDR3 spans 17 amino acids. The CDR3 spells CASSPLAGSFSYNEQFF. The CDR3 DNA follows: TGTGCCAGCAGCCCTTTAGCGGGTAGTTTCTCCTACAATGAGCAGTTCTTC.

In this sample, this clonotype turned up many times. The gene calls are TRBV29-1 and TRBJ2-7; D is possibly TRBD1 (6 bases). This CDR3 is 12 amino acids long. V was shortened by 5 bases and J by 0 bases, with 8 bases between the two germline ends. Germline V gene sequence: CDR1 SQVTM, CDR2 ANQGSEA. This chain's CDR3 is CSVLQGSYEQYF. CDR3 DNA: TGCAGCGTTCTACAGGGCTCCTACGAGCAGTACTTC.

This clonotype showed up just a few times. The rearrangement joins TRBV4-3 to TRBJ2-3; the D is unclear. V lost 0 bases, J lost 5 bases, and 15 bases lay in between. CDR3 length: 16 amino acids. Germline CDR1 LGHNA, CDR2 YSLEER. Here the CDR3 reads CASSQESVRSIDTQYF. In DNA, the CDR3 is TGCGCCAGCAGCCAAGAAAGTGTCCGGTCCATAGATACGCAGTATTTT.

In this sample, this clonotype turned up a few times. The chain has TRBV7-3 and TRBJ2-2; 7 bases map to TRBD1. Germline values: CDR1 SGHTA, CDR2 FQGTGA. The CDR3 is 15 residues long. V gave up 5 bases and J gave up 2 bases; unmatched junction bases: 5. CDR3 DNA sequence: TGTGCCAGCAGCCGTCGACAGGGTAACACCGGGGAGCTGTTTTTT. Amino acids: CASSRRQGNTGELFF.

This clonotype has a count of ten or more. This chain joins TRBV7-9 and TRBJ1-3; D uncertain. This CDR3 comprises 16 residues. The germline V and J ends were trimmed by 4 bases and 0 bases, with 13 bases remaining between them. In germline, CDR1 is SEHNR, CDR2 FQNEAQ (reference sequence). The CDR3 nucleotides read TGTGCCAGCAGCTCACCCAAGCTCTACTCTGGAAACACCATATATTTT. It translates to CASSSPKLYSGNTIYF.

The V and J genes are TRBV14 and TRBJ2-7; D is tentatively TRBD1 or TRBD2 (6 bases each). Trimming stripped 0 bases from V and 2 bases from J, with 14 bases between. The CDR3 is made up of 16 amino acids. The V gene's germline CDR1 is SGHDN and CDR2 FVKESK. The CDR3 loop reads CASSQDRGRRAYEQYF. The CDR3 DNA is TGTGCCAGCAGCCAAGATCGGGGGCGCCGTGCCTACGAGCAGTACTTC.

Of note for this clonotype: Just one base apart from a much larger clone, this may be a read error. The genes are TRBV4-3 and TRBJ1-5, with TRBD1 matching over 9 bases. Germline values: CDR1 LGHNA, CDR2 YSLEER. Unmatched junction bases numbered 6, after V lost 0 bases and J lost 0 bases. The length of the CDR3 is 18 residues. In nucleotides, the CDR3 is TGCGCCAGCAGCCAAGAACTGGGACAGGGATTTAGCAATCAGCCCCAGCATTTT. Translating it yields CASSQELGQGFSNQPQHF.

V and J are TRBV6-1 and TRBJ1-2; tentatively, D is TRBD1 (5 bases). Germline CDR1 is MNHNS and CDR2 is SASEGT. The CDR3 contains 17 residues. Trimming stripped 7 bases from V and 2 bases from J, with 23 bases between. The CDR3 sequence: CASTFRGAEGLNYGYTF. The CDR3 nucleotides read TGTGCCAGCACATTCAGAGGGGCCGAGGGCTTAAACTATGGCTACACCTTC.

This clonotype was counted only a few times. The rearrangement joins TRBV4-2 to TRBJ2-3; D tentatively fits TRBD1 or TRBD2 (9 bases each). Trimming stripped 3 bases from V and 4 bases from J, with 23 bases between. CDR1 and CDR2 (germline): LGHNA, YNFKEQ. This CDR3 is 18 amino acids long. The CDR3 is CASSQGVAGDRGADTQYF. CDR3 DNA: TGTGCCAGCAGCCAGGGGGTAGCGGGAGACAGGGGGGCAGATACGCAGTATTTT.

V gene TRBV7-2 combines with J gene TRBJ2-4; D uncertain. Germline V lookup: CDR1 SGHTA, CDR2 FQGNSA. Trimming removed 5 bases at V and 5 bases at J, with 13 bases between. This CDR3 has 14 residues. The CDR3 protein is CASSQAWGENIQYF. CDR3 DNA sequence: TGTGCCAGCAGCCAAGCGTGGGGTGAAAACATTCAGTACTTC. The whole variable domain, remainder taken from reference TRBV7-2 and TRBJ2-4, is GAGVSQSPSNKVTEKGKDVELRCDPISGHTALYWYRQSLGQGLEFLIYFQGNSAPDKSGLPSDRFSAERTGGSVSTLTIQRTQQEDSAVYLCASSQAWGENIQYFGAGTRLSVL.

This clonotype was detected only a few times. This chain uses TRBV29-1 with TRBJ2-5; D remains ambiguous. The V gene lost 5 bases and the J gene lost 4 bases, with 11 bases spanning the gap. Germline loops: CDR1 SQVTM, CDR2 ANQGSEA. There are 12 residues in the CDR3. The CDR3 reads CSVRRVRETQYF. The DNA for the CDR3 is TGCAGCGTTCGAAGGGTGCGAGAGACCCAGTACTTC.

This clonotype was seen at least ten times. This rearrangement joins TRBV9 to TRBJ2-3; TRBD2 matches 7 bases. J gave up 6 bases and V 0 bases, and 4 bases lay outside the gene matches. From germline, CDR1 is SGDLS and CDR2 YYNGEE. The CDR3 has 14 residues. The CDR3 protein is CASSVGAGSDTQYF. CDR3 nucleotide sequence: TGTGCCAGCAGCGTAGGAGCGGGATCCGATACGCAGTATTTT.

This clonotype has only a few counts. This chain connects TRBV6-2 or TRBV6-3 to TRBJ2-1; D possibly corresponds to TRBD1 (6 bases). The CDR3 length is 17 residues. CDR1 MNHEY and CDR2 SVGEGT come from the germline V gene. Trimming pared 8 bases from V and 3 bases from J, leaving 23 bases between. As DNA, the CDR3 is TGTGCCAGCCGGGGACATGGACAGCTAGATAACTACAATGAGCAGTTCTTC. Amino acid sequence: CASRGHGQLDNYNEQFF.

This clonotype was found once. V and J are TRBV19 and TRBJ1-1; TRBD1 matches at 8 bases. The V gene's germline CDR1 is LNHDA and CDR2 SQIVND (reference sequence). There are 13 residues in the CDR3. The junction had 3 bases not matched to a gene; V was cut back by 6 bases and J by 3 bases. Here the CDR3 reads CASRYRGDTEAFF. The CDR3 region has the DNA TGTGCCAGTAGATACAGGGGGGACACTGAAGCTTTCTTT.

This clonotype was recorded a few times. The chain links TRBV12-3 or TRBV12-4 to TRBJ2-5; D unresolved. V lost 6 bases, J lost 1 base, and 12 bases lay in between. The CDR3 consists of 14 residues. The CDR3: CASSHFGVQETQYF. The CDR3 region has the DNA TGTGCCAGCAGCCATTTTGGAGTCCAAGAGACCCAGTACTTC.

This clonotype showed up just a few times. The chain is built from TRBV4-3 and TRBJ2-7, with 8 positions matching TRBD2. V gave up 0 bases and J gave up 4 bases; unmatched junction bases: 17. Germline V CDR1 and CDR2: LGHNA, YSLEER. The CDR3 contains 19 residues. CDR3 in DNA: TGCGCCAGCAGCCAAGATTGGGTGGACGAAGCGGGAGAAAGTTACGAGCAGTACTTC. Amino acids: CASSQDWVDEAGESYEQYF.

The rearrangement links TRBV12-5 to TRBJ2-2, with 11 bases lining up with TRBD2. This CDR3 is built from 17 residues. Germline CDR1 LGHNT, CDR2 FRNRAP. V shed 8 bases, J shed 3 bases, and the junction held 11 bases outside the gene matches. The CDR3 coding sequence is TGTGCTAGTAGCTCCCCTCTAGCGGGAGGAGACACCGGGGAGCTGTTTTTT. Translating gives CASSSPLAGGDTGELFF.